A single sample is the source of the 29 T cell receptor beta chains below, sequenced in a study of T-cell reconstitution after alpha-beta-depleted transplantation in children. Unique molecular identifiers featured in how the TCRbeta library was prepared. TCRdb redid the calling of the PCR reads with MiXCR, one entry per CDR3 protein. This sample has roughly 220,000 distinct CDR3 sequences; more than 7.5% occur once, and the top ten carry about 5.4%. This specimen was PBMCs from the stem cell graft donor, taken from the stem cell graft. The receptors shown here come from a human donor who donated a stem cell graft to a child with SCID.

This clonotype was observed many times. CDR3 DNA sequence: TGTGCCAGCAGTCTTAGTATGGCAAATCAGCCCCAGCATTTT. It codes for CASSLSMANQPQHF. This chain connects TRBV28 to TRBJ1-5; D is unresolved. The V end was cut by 5 bases, the J end by 4 bases, with 12 bases between. The CDR3 has 14 amino acids. Germline CDR1 reads MDHEN; CDR2 reads SYDVKM. Combining the CDR3 with reference TRBV28 and TRBJ1-5 gives the whole variable domain DVKVTQSSRYLVKRTGEKVFLECVQDMDHENMFWYRQDPGLGLRLIYFSYDVKMKEKGDIPEGYSVSREKKERFSLILESASTNQTSMYLCASSLSMANQPQHFGDGTRLSIL.

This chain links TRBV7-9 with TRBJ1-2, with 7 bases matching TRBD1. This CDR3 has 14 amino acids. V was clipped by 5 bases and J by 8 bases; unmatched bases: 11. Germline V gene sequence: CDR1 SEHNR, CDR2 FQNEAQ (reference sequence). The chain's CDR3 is CASSPLSQGRGYTF. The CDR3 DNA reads TGTGCCAGCAGCCCCTTATCACAGGGGAGAGGCTACACCTTC.

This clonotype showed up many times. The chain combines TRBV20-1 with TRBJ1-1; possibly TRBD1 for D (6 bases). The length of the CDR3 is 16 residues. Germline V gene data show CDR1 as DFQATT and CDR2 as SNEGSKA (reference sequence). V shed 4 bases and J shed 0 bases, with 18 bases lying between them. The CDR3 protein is CSATWGLGVMNTEAFF. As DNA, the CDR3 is TGCAGTGCTACTTGGGGGCTAGGAGTAATGAACACTGAAGCTTTCTTT.

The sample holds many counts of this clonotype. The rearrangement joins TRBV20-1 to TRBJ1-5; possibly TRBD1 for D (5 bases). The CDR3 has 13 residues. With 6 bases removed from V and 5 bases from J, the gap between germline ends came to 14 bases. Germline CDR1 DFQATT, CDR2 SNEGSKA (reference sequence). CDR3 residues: CSASGGRDQPQHF. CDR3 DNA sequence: TGCAGTGCCAGTGGGGGACGGGATCAGCCCCAGCATTTT.

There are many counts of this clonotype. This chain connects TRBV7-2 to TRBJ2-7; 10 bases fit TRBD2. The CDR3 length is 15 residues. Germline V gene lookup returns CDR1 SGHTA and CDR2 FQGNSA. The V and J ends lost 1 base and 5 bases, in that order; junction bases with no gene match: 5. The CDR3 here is CASSLGLAGVHEQYF. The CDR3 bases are TGTGCCAGCAGCTTAGGTCTAGCGGGGGTACACGAGCAGTACTTC.

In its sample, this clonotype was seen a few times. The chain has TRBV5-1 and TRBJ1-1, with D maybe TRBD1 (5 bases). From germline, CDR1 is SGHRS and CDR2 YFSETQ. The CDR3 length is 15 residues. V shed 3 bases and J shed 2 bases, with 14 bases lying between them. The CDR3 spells CASSYVGGINTEAFF. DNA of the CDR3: TGCGCCAGCAGCTATGTGGGGGGGATCAACACTGAAGCTTTCTTT.

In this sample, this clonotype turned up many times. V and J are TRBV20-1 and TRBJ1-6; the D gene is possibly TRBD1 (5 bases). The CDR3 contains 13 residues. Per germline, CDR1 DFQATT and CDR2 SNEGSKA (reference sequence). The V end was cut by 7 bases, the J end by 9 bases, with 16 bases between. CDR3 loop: CSEGEQVPSPLHF. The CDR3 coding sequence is TGCAGTGAAGGGGAACAAGTTCCTTCACCCCTCCACTTT.

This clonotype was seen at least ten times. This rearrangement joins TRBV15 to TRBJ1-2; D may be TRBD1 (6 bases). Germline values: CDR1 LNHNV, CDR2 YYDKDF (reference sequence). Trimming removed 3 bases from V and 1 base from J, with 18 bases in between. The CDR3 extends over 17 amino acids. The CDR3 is CATSSKTGQLFNYGYTF. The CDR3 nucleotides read TGTGCCACCAGCAGCAAGACCGGACAGCTATTTAACTATGGCTACACCTTC.

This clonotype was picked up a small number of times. This CDR3 reads CASSQDQRGPSTYGYTF. The CDR3 bases are TGCGCCAGCAGCCAAGATCAGCGGGGCCCATCAACCTATGGCTACACCTTC. The chain has TRBV4-1 and TRBJ1-2, with D possibly matching TRBD1 (5 bases). CDR1 MGHRA and CDR2 YSYEKL come from the germline V gene. Deletions cut 0 bases from V and 4 bases from J, with 18 bases between. This CDR3 is built from 17 residues.

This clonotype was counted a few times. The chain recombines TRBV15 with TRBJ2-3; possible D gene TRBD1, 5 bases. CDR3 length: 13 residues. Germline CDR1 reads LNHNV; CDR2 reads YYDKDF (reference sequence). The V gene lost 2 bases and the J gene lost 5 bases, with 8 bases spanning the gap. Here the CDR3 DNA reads TGTGCCACCAGCAGATCACAGGAAGATACGCAGTATTTT. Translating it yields CATSRSQEDTQYF.

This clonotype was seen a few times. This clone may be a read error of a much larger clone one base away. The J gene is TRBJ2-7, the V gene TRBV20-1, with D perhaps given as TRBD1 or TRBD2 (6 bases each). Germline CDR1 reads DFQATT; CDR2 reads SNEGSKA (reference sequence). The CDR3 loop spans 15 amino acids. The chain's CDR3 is CCALYGGQGPYEQYF. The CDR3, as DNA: TGCTGTGCTTTGTATGGGGGGCAAGGCCCCTACGAGCAGTACTTC.

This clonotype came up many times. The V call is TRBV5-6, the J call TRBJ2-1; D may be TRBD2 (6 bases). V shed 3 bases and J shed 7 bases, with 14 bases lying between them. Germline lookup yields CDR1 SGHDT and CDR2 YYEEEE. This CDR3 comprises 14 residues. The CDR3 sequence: CASSYFLGRNEQFF. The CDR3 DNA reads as TGTGCCAGCAGCTATTTTCTGGGGAGGAATGAGCAGTTCTTC.

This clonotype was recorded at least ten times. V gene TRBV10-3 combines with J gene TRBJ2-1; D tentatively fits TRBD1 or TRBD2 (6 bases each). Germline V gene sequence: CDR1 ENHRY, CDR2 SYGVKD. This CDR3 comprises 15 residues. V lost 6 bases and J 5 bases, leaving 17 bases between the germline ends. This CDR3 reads CAIRSVGGPNNEQFF. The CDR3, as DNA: TGTGCCATCAGGAGCGTCGGGGGCCCCAACAATGAGCAGTTCTTC.

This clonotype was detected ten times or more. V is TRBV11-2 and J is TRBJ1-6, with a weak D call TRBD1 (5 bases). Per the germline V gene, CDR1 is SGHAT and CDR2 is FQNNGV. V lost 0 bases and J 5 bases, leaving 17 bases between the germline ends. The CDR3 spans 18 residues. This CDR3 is CASSLEGWWGGDNSPLHF. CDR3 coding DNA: TGTGCCAGCAGCTTAGAAGGGTGGTGGGGGGGAGATAATTCACCCCTCCACTTT.

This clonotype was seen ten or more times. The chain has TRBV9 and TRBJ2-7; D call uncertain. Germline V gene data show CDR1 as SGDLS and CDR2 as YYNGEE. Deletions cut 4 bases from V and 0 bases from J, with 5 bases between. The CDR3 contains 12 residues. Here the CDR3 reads CASSPPSYEQYF. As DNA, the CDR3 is TGTGCCAGCAGCCCTCCCTCCTACGAGCAGTACTTC.

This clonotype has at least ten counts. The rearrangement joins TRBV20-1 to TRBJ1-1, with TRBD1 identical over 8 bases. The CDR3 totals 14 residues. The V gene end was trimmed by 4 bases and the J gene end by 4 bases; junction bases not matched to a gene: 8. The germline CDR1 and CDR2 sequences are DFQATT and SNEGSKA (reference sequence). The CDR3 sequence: CSATRRGPSTEAFF. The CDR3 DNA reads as TGCAGTGCTACGCGCAGGGGGCCTAGCACTGAAGCTTTCTTT.

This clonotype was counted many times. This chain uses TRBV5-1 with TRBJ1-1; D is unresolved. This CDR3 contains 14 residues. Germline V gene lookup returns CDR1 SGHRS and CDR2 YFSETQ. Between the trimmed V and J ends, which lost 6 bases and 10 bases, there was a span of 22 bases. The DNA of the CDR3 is TGCGCCAGCAAAGGAGATACCTACGTTACGGGAGCTTTCTTT. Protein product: CASKGDTYVTGAFF.

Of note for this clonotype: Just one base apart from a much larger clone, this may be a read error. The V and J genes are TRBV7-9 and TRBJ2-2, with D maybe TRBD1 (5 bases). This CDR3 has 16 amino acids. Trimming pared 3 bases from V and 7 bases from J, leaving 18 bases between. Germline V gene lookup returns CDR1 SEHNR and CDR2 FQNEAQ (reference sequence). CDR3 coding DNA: TGTGCCAGCAGCTTCCCCCTCGACAGTGTCGGCGGGGAGCTGTTTTTT. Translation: CASSFPLDSVGGELFF. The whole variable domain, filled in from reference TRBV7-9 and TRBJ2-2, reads DTGVSQNPRHKITKRGQNVTFRCDPISEHNRLYWYRQTLGQGPEFLTYFQNEAQLEKSRLLSDRFSAERPKGSFSTLEIQRTEQGDSAMYLCASSFPLDSVGGELFFGEGSRLTVL.

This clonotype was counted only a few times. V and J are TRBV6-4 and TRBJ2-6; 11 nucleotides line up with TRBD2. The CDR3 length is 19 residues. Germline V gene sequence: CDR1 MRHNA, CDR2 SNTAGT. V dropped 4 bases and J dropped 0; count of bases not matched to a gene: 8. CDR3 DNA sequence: TGTGCCAGCAGTGCACTAGCGGGGGCCCTCCTCTCTGGGGCCAACGTCCTGACTTTC. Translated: CASSALAGALLSGANVLTF.

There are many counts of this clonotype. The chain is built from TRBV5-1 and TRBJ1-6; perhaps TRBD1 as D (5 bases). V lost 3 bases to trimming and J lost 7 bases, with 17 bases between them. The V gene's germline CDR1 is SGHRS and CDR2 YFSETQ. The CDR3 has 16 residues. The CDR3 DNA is TGCGCCAGCAGCTGGACGAACAGGAGTCCAAATTCACCCCTCCACTTT. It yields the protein CASSWTNRSPNSPLHF. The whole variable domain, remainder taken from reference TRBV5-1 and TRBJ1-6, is KAGVTQTPRYLIKTRGQQVTLSCSPISGHRSVSWYQQTPGQGLQFLFEYFSETQRNKGNFPGRFSGRQFSNSRSEMNVSTLELGDSALYLCASSWTNRSPNSPLHFGNGTRLTVT.

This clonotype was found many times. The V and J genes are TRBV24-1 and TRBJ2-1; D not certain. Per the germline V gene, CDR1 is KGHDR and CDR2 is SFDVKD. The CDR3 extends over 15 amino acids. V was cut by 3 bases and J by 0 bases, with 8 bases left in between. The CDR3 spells CATSDPGRSYNEQFF. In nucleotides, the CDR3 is TGTGCCACCAGTGATCCAGGACGCTCCTACAATGAGCAGTTCTTC.

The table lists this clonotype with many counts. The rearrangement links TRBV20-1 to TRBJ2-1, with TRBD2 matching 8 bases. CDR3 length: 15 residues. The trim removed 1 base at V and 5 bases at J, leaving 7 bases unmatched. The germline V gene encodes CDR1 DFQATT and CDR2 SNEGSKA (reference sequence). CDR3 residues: CSARVFGGAHNEQFF. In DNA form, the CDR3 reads TGCAGTGCTAGAGTTTTCGGGGGGGCCCACAATGAGCAGTTCTTC.

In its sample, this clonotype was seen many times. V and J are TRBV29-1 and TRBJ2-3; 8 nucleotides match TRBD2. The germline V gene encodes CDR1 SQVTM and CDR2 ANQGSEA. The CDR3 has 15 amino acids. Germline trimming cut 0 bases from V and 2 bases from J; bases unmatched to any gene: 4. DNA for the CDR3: TGCAGCGTTGAAGATCAGCGGGGGTCCACAGATACGCAGTATTTT. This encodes CSVEDQRGSTDTQYF.

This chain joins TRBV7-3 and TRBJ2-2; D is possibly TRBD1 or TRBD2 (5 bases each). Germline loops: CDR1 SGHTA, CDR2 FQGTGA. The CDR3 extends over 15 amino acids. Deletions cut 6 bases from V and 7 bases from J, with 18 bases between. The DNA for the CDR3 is TGTGCCAGCAGGGCCGGGACCTACGACATCGGGGAGCTGTTTTTT. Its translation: CASRAGTYDIGELFF.

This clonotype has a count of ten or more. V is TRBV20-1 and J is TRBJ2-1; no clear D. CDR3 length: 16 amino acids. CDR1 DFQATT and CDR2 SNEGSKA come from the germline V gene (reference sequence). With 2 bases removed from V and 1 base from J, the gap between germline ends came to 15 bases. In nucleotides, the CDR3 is TGCAGTGCTAGAAGGACCGAGAGTGAGTCCTACAATGAGCAGTTCTTC. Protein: CSARRTESESYNEQFF.

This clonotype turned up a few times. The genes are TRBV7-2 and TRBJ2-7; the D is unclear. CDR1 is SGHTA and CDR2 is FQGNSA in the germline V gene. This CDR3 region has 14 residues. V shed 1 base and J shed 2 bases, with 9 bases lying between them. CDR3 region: CASSLGRIPYEQYF. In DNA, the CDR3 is TGTGCCAGCAGCTTAGGAAGGATTCCCTACGAGCAGTACTTC.

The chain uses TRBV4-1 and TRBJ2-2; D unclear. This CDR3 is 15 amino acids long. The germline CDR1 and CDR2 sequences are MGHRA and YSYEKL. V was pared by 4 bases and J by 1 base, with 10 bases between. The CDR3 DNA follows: TGCGCCAGCAGCCGCGGATTCTTGAACACCGGGGAGCTGTTTTTT. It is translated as CASSRGFLNTGELFF.

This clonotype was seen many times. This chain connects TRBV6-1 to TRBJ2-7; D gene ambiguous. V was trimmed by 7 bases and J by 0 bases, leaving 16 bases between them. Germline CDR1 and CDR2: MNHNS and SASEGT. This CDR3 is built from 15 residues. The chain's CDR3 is CASTLPEHSSYEQYF. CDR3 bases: TGTGCCAGCACCCTACCAGAGCACAGCTCCTACGAGCAGTACTTC.

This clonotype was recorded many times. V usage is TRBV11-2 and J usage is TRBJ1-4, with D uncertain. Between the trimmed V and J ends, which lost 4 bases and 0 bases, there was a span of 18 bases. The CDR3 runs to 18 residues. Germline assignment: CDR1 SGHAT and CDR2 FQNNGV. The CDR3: CASSSPWERRPTNEKLFF. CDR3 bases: TGTGCCAGCAGCTCCCCTTGGGAGAGACGTCCAACTAATGAAAAACTGTTTTTT.